The sequence of this T cell receptor (beta chain) was determined in a study of cytomegalovirus exposure and HLA in healthy donors. Primers: 60 Vbeta forward and 13 Jbeta reverse. Profiling relied on immunoSEQ multiplex PCR, and the TCRdb table lists in-frame clones only, not all of them. Among 150,000 to 200,000 clones, roughly 76% were seen once, and the ten largest hold roughly 2%. V dropped 5 bases and J dropped 6 bases, with 9 bases sitting between them. CDR3 length equals 12 residues. Germline V gene data show CDR1 as SEHNR and CDR2 as FQNEAQ (reference sequence). The chain joins TRBV7-9 to TRBJ2-3; D unclear. This TCR was sampled from a human donor in good health. Sequenced material: PBMCs. CDR3 in DNA: TGTGCCAGCAGCCAAGAGAGGGATACGCAGTATTTT. It codes for CASSQERDTQYF.